Listed below are T cell receptor beta chains from one sample, sequenced in a study of blood T cell repertoires in COVID-19. Data came from immunoSEQ multiplex PCR; TCRdb stores just in-frame clones and leaves some out. Found here are about 300,000 clones, around 86% of them singletons; the top ten hold 3.5% to 5%. Source material: PBMCs or T cells enriched from blood (not recorded which). These receptors were taken from a man aged 25 to 45 who had recovered from COVID-19. CDR3s include the opening cysteine and the closing phenylalanine or tryptophan. A D gene is named only where the DNA matches it firmly.

V gene	D gene	J gene	CDR3 protein	CDR3 DNA
TRBV4-2	TRBD1	TRBJ1-1	CASGQQGSTEAFF	TGTGCCAGCGGACAACAGGGGAGCACTGAAGCTTTCTTT
TRBV19	NA	TRBJ2-2	CASTAYGTPSTGELFF	TGTGCCAGTACCGCCTACGGGACACCTTCCACCGGGGAGCTGTTTTTT
TRBV11-3	TRBD2	TRBJ2-5	CASSEGLAGPLGKTQYF	TGTGCCAGCAGCGAGGGACTAGCGGGCCCCTTAGGAAAGACCCAGTACTTC
TRBV30	TRBD2	TRBJ2-1	CAWAGAGRGILSGSSYNEQFF	TGTGCCTGGGCGGGGGCTGGGAGGGGTATATTGAGCGGGAGCTCCTACAATGAGCAGTTCTTC
TRBV11-3	NA	TRBJ2-7	CASSLRGGSYEQYF	TGTGCCAGCAGCTTGAGGGGGGGTTCCTACGAGCAGTACTTC
TRBV24-1	TRBD1	TRBJ1-6	CATDRDRFSSYNSPLHF	TGTGCCACGGACCGGGACAGATTTAGCTCCTATAATTCACCCCTCCACTTT
TRBV15	NA	TRBJ1-4	CATRGGAGPFNEKLFF	TGTGCCACCAGAGGGGGGGCAGGGCCCTTTAATGAAAAACTGTTTTTT
TRBV19	TRBD1	TRBJ1-2	CASKQQGARDYGYTF	TGTGCCAGCAAGCAACAGGGGGCGCGCGACTATGGCTACACCTTC
TRBV11-1	TRBD1	TRBJ1-3	CASSQGTVSGNTIYF	TGTGCCAGCAGCCAGGGGACAGTCTCTGGAAACACCATATATTTT
TRBV29-1	NA	TRBJ2-1	CSVNAGSYNEQFF	TGCAGCGTTAATGCAGGGTCTTACAATGAGCAGTTCTTC